This note documents a single T cell receptor (beta chain) sequence. Its cognate antigen is unknown. This entry comes from a study of cytomegalovirus exposure and HLA in healthy donors. Whole-study results and caveats: What a later analysis showed was that several of the most significant clusters appeared linked to common viral pathogens. Equally common other TCR beta chains were less clonally expanded than HLA-associated ones, a later analysis found.

Unmatched junction bases numbered 6, after V lost 3 bases and J lost 7 bases. CDR3 length equals 15 residues. Per the germline V gene, CDR1 is MGHRA and CDR2 is YSYEKL. Amplification used 60 Vbeta primers and 13 Jbeta primers. In the source study's methods: Later, an analysis found 75 million to 100 million unique TCR beta chains, and 8.5 million to 12 million of these were shared. Assay used: immunoSEQ multiplex PCR; TCRdb lists only in-frame clones, some missing. V and J calls and clone size are as listed in that table; D and trimming were resolved from the DNA. The sample totals under 200,000 clones.

This chain links TRBV4-1 with TRBJ2-1; 10 nucleotides match TRBD2. The sample comprised PBMCs. The source of this sequence is a man in his thirties or forties in good health and CMV-seronegative. CDR3 nucleotide sequence: TGCGCCAGCAGCCATTCACTAGCGGGAAAAAATGAGCAGTTCTTC. As protein: CASSHSLAGKNEQFF.